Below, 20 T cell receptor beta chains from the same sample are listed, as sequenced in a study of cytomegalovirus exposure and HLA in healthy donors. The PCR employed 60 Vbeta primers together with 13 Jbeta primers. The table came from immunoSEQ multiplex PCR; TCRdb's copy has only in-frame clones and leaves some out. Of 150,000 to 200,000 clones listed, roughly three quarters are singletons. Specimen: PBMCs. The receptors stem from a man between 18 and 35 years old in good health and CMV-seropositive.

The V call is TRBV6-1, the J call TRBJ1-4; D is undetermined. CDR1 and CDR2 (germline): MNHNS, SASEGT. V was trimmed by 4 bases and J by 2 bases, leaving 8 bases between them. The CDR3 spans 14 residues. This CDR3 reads CASSAQATNEKLFF. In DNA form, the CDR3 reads TGTGCCAGCAGTGCCCAGGCGACTAATGAAAAACTGTTTTTT.

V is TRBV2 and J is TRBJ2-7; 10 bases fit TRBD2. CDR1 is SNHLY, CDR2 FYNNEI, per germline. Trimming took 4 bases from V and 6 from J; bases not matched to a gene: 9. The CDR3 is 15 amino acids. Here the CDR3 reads CASSASSGSLGEQYV. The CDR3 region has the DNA TGTGCCAGCAGTGCCTCTAGCGGGAGCCTCGGCGAGCAGTACGTC.

CDR3 DNA: TGTGCCAGCAGTTTTGGGACTAGCTTAGAGACCCAGTACTTC. It encodes CASSFGTSLETQYF. The genes are TRBV27 and TRBJ2-5; 9 nucleotides agree with TRBD2. From germline, CDR1 is MNHEY and CDR2 SMNVEV (reference sequence). This CDR3 has 14 amino acids. J was trimmed by 4 bases and V by 3 bases; bases with no gene match: 3.

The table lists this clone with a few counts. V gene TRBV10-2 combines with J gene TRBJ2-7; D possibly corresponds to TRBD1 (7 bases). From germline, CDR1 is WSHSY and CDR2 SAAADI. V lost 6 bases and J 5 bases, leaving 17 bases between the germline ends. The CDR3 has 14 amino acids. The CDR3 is CASSDPGGKNEQYV. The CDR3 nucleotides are TGCGCCAGCAGCGACCCAGGGGGGAAGAACGAGCAGTACGTC.

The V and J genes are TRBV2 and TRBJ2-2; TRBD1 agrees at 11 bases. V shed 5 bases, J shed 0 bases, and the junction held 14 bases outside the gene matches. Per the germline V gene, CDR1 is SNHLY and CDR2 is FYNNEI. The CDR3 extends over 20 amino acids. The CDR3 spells CASSTPGTGGPHANTGELFF. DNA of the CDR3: TGTGCCAGCAGTACTCCCGGGACAGGGGGACCCCACGCGAACACCGGGGAGCTGTTTTTT.

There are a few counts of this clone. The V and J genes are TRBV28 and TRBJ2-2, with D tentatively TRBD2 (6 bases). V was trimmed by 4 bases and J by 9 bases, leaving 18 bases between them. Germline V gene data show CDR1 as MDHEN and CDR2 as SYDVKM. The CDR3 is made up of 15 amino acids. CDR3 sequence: CASSSRLEVYRELFF. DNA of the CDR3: TGTGCCAGCAGTTCCCGACTAGAGGTTTACAGGGAGCTGTTTTTT.

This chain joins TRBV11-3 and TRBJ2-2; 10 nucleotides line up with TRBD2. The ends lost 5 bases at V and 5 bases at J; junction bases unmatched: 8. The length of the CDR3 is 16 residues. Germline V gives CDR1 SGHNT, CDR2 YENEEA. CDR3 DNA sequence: TGTGCCAGCAGCCGCGGACTTAGCGGGAGGACCGGGGAGCTGTTTTTT. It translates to CASSRGLSGRTGELFF.

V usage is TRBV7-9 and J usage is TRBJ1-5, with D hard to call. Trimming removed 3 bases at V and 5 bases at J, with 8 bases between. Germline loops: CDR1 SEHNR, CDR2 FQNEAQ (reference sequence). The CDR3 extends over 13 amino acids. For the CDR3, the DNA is TGTGCCAGCAGCTTCGGTTTCGATCAGCCCCAGCATTTT. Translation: CASSFGFDQPQHF.

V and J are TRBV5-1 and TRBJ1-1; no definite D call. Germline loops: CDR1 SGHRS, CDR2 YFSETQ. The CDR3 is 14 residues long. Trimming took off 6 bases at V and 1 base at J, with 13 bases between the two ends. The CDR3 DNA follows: TGCGCCAGCACCCCACAAAGTGGGAACACTGAAGCTTTCTTT. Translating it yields CASTPQSGNTEAFF.

CDR3 in amino acids: CASSFSGTDSFYGYTF. The DNA of the CDR3 is TGCGCCAGCAGCTTTTCCGGGACAGATTCCTTCTATGGCTACACCTTC. The chain carries TRBV5-1 and TRBJ1-2; 7 bases align to TRBD1. Germline V gives CDR1 SGHRS, CDR2 YFSETQ. The CDR3 covers 16 residues. V shed 2 bases and J 4 bases; nucleotides not matched to a gene: 11. The complete variable domain, with remaining parts taken from reference TRBV5-1 and TRBJ1-2, reads KAGVTQTPRYLIKTRGQQVTLSCSPISGHRSVSWYQQTPGQGLQFLFEYFSETQRNKGNFPGRFSGRQFSNSRSEMNVSTLELGDSALYLCASSFSGTDSFYGYTFGSGTRLTVV.

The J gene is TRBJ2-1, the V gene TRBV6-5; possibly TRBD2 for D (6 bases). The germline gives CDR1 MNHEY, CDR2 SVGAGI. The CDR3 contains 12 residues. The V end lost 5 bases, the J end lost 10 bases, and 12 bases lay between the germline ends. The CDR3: CASSEWGDEQFF. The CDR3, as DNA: TGTGCCAGCAGTGAATGGGGGGACGAGCAGTTCTTC.

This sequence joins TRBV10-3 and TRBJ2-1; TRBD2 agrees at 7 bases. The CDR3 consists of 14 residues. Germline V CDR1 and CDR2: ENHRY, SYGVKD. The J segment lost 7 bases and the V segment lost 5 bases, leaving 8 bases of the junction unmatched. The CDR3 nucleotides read TGTGCCATCAGTACTAGCGAGGGTGAGAATGAGCAGTTCTTC. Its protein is CAISTSEGENEQFF.

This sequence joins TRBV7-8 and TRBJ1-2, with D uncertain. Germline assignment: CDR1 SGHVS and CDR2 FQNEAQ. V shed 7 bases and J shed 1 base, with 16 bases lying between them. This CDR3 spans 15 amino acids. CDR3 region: CASTPGGQLNYGYTF. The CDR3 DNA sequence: TGTGCCAGCACCCCGGGCGGGCAACTTAACTATGGCTACACCTTC.

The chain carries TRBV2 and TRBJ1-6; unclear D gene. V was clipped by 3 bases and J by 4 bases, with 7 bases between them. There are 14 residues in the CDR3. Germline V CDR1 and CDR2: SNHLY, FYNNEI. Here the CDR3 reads CASSDGEYNSPLHF. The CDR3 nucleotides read TGTGCCAGCAGTGACGGGGAATATAATTCACCCCTCCACTTT.

The CDR3 nucleotides are TGTGCCAGCAGTTCTGGGCTACTTGGCACAGATACGCAGTATTTT. Amino acid sequence: CASSSGLLGTDTQYF. This chain joins TRBV27 and TRBJ2-3; D unresolved. The CDR3 loop spans 15 amino acids. CDR1 and CDR2 from the germline V gene are MNHEY and SMNVEV (reference sequence). The ends were cut back, 4 bases at V and 1 base at J, with 12 bases in the middle.

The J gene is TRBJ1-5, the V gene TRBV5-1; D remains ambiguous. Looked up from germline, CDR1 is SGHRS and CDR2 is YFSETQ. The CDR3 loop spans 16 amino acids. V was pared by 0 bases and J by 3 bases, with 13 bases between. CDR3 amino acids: CASSLVPGEPNQPQHF. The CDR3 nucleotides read TGCGCCAGCAGCTTGGTACCGGGAGAGCCCAATCAGCCCCAGCATTTT.

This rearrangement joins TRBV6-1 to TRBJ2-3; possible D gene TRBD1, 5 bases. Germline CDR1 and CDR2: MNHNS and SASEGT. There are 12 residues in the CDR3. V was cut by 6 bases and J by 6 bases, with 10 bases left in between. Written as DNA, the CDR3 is TGTGCCAGCAGCCCGACAGCCGATACGCAGTATTTT. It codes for CASSPTADTQYF.

The CDR3 DNA sequence: TGTGCCAGCAGCTTAGATCGGGTGGCAGTCTCTGGAAACACCATATATTTT. It translates to CASSLDRVAVSGNTIYF. The chain has TRBV11-2 and TRBJ1-3; D remains ambiguous. From germline, CDR1 is SGHAT and CDR2 FQNNGV. The CDR3 is 17 amino acids. The V and J ends lost 0 bases and 0 bases respectively, with 12 bases between them.

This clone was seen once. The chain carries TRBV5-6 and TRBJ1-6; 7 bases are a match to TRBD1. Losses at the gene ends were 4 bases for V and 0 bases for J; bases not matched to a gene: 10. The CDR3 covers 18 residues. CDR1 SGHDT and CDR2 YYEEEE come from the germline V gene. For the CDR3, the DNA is TGTGCCAGCAGCGAGTACACAGGGGCCAGCTCCTATAATTCACCCCTCCACTTT. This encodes CASSEYTGASSYNSPLHF.

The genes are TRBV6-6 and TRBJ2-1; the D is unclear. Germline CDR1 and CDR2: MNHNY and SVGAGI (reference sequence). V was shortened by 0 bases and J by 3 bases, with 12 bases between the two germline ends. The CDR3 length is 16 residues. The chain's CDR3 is CASSYSSNVNYNEQFF. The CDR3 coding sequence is TGTGCCAGCAGTTACTCGAGTAACGTGAACTACAATGAGCAGTTCTTC.